This paragraph covers one TCR beta chain sequence. The clone's antigen remains unknown. Base qualities are missing; no much larger clone stands one base away. The record originates from a study of blood T cell repertoires in COVID-19 (TCRdb year 2020). Regarding the study in general: Samples covering the acute and convalescent phases of COVID-19 were provided by collaborators in the United States, Italy and Spain. The prospective study material was composed of cDNA or gDNA derived from T cells, B-cell-depleted T cells, or PBMCs. Nearly every sample came with metadata listing a de-identified subject ID, COVID-19 status, age in years and sex. Samples were obtained from the ongoing ImmuneRACE study (first 160 participants) and from approximately 1,200 subjects provided by 6 global collaborators. Subjects who had been exposed to COVID-19, were actively infected with it, or had recovered from it provided the deeply sampled blood TCRbeta repertoires that made up the dataset. Where HLA class I and class II types were available, the types were taken from metadata supplied by the sample provider, not from assay-based typing. The repertoires were made available in a free public database intended to serve as a resource for research on the immune response to SARS-CoV-2.

Collaborating institutions collected whole blood in K2EDTA tubes following their own protocols. Collaborator samples were shipped for TCRbeta analysis as frozen whole blood, isolated PBMCs, or DNA extracted from either sample type. TCRbeta CDR3 regions were amplified from genomic DNA by means of the immunoSEQ Assay, a bias-controlled multiplex PCR. The paper's data handling went like this. Nucleated cell counts per sample were estimated from amplification of reference gene primers within the assay. Sequence reads were collapsed and filtered to measure the absolute abundance of every unique TCRbeta CDR3 rearrangement. For each sample, productive Simpson clonality was calculated as the square root of Simpson's diversity index over productive rearrangements. TCRdb obtained this table from immuneACCESS and retained in-frame rearrangements with V and J assigned. These tables miss some clones; where compared with another copy, unresolved V genes account for less than half of the shortfall, and the remainder is unexplained. The DNA was the basis for D and trimming; V, J and clone size are from that table. The sample data list 250,000 to 300,000 clones, and approximately 90% of these were observed just once. Approximately 4.3% of the sample comes from the top ten.

The V end loses 3 bases and the J end loses 6 bases, and a stretch of 12 bases separates them. Looking up the germline V gene yields CDR1 SGHRS and CDR2 YFSETQ. CDR3 length: 14 amino acids, cysteine to phenylalanine. Solely the CDR3 DNA is kept, with 42 bases framed from the first base. Study-wide findings and limitations: The quantity of clinical and demographic metadata differed by source and by participant and was supplied without curation.

Material: peripheral blood. In this chain, TRBV5-1 is recombined with TRBJ2-2; the D gene is perhaps TRBD2, from 6 matching bases. The source of this sequence is a man aged 35 to 55 with acute or convalescent COVID-19. The CDR3 reads CASSSGPGAGELFF. The DNA reads TGCGCCAGCAGCTCCGGACCGGGGGCCGGGGAGCTGTTTTTT.